The 15 T cell receptor beta chains below come from one sample, sequenced in a study. Cells sorted as Tregs were CD4+, CD25+ and CD127-/low. From the 5' RACE reads, TCRdb called clonotypes with MiXCR, one entry per CDR3 protein. Of about 43,000 distinct CDR3 sequences listed, over 20% are singletons. The sample was Tregs sorted from a lymph node. These receptors were taken from a female donor with breast cancer.

The rearrangement joins TRBV28 to TRBJ1-1; D is possibly TRBD1 (5 bases). CDR3 length equals 14 residues. Germline V lookup: CDR1 MDHEN, CDR2 SYDVKM. The V end was cut by 5 bases, the J end by 3 bases, with 13 bases between. DNA of the CDR3: TGTGCCAGCAGTATCCCGCAGGGACACACTGAAGCTTTCTTT. Amino acid sequence: CASSIPQGHTEAFF.

This clonotype was counted only a few times. The rearrangement uses TRBV2 and TRBJ1-1; D is uncertain. V was shortened by 4 bases and J by 5 bases, with 11 bases between the two germline ends. The CDR3 has 13 residues. Germline values: CDR1 SNHLY, CDR2 FYNNEI. In DNA form, the CDR3 reads TGTGCCAGCAGTGTCGTTGAGGCAACTGAAGCTTTCTTT. It yields the protein CASSVVEATEAFF.

The chain employs TRBV6-6 and TRBJ2-2; D remains unclear. From germline, CDR1 is MNHNY and CDR2 SVGAGI (reference sequence). V was trimmed by 2 bases and J by 1 base, leaving 8 bases between them. The CDR3 is made up of 15 amino acids. CDR3 nucleotide sequence: TGTGCCAGCAGTTACGGAGCAGGGAACACCGGGGAGCTGTTTTTT. The encoded protein is CASSYGAGNTGELFF.

The rearrangement links TRBV20-1 to TRBJ2-2; 12 positions agree with TRBD2. CDR1 and CDR2 from the germline V gene are DFQATT and SNEGSKA (reference sequence). CDR3 size: 16 residues. J was trimmed by 4 bases and V by 1 base; bases with no gene match: 4. The CDR3 DNA follows: TGCAGTGCTAGAGGACTAGCGGGAGCGTCCACCGGGGAGCTGTTTTTT. Protein sequence: CSARGLAGASTGELFF.

The chain is built from TRBV20-1 and TRBJ2-1; tentatively, D is TRBD1 or TRBD2 (5 bases each). The CDR3 sequence is 16 residues long. Germline CDR1 is DFQATT and CDR2 is SNEGSKA (reference sequence). Trimming stripped 6 bases from V and 1 base from J, with 19 bases between. CDR3 sequence reads: CSANSPGSLSYNEQFF. The DNA for the CDR3 is TGCAGTGCCAATTCTCCAGGGAGCTTGTCCTACAATGAGCAGTTCTTC.

There are a few counts of this clonotype. This may arise from a read error, as a much more abundant clone is one base away. This chain joins TRBV4-1 and TRBJ2-1, with TRBD2 matching over 8 bases. Germline loops: CDR1 MGHRA, CDR2 YSYEKL. This CDR3 spans 15 amino acids. Unmatched junction bases numbered 13, after V lost 6 bases and J lost 9 bases. In DNA, the CDR3 is TGCGCCAGCAGTCCGTGGACTAGCTGGAGTTTTGAGCAGTTCTTC. Translating it yields CASSPWTSWSFEQFF.

This clonotype was recorded a few times. This sequence joins TRBV7-9 and TRBJ1-2; TRBD1 is a possible D gene (5 bases). Germline-derived CDR1 and CDR2 are SEHNR and FQNEAQ (reference sequence). This CDR3 spans 14 amino acids. V was trimmed by 1 base and J by 2 bases, leaving 8 bases between them. The CDR3 loop reads CASSLGQGNYGYTF. CDR3 DNA sequence: TGTGCCAGCAGCTTAGGGCAGGGAAACTATGGCTACACCTTC. Variable domain in full (rest from reference TRBV7-9 and TRBJ1-2): DTGVSQNPRHKITKRGQNVTFRCDPISEHNRLYWYRQTLGQGPEFLTYFQNEAQLEKSRLLSDRFSAERPKGSFSTLEIQRTEQGDSAMYLCASSLGQGNYGYTFGSGTRLTVV.

The rearrangement joins TRBV7-9 to TRBJ2-7; the D is unclear. Germline assignment: CDR1 SEHNR and CDR2 FQNEAQ (reference sequence). The V gene lost 6 bases and the J gene lost 0 bases, with 12 bases spanning the gap. The CDR3 extends over 14 amino acids. The CDR3 spells CASSLTKSSYEQYF. In nucleotides, the CDR3 is TGTGCCAGCAGTCTTACAAAGAGCTCCTACGAGCAGTACTTC.

This clonotype has ten or more counts. This chain uses TRBV4-3 with TRBJ2-6; D is unclear. CDR1 LGHNA and CDR2 YSLEER come from the germline V gene. The CDR3 extends over 15 amino acids. Trimming stripped 0 bases from V and 2 bases from J, with 5 bases between. The CDR3 reads CASSQEGTGANVLTF. CDR3 coding DNA: TGCGCCAGCAGCCAAGAAGGGACTGGGGCCAACGTCCTGACTTTC.

The chain recombines TRBV29-1 with TRBJ2-1, with 7 nucleotides matching TRBD2. Looked up from germline, CDR1 is SQVTM and CDR2 is ANQGSEA. This CDR3 contains 13 residues. The trim removed 7 bases at V and 7 bases at J, leaving 10 bases unmatched. In nucleotides, the CDR3 is TGCAGCGCAGGGTGGGAGGGGTGGAATGAGCAGTTCTTC. As protein: CSAGWEGWNEQFF.

To note about this clonotype: It may be a read error: a sequence one base away is much more abundant. J is TRBJ1-6 and V is TRBV4-1, with no clear D. This CDR3 contains 14 residues. In germline, CDR1 is MGHRA, CDR2 YSYEKL. The germline V and J ends were trimmed by 3 bases and 9 bases, with 12 bases remaining between them. CDR3 in amino acids: CASSQGPESSPLHF. In DNA form, the CDR3 reads TGCGCCAGCAGCCAGGGCCCGGAGAGTTCACCCCTCCACTTT.

This clonotype has only a few counts. The rearrangement uses TRBV29-1 and TRBJ2-1; TRBD1 matches 9 bases. Germline assignment: CDR1 SQVTM and CDR2 ANQGSEA. CDR3 length equals 14 residues. V dropped 2 bases and J dropped 9; count of bases not matched to a gene: 8. The CDR3 loop is CSVELTGGWVEQFF. The CDR3 DNA is TGCAGCGTTGAATTGACAGGGGGGTGGGTTGAGCAGTTCTTC.

This clonotype was seen at least ten times. The V call is TRBV28, the J call TRBJ2-5, with D possibly being TRBD2 (5 bases). This CDR3 is 13 amino acids long. CDR1 is MDHEN and CDR2 is SYDVKM in the germline V gene. V lost 4 bases, J lost 6 bases, and 12 bases lay in between. CDR3 sequence reads: CASSSGLRKTQYF. The CDR3 coding sequence is TGTGCCAGCAGTTCCGGACTTCGGAAGACCCAGTACTTC.

This clonotype was counted many times. The V call is TRBV20-1, the J call TRBJ2-1; 7 positions agree with TRBD2. Germline assignment: CDR1 DFQATT and CDR2 SNEGSKA (reference sequence). This CDR3 contains 14 residues. V was clipped by 1 base and J by 8 bases; unmatched bases: 8. CDR3 residues: CSARGTRALDEQFF. Here the CDR3 DNA reads TGCAGTGCTAGAGGGACTAGGGCTTTGGATGAGCAGTTCTTC.

This clonotype came up many times. The rearrangement uses TRBV9 and TRBJ2-7, with TRBD2 matching over 13 bases. CDR1 SGDLS and CDR2 YYNGEE come from the germline V gene. The CDR3 is 14 residues long. V lost 3 bases, J lost 5 bases, and 2 bases stayed unmatched. CDR3 in DNA: TGTGCCAGCAGCGGGACTAGCGGGAGACACGAGCAGTACTTC. Encoded protein: CASSGTSGRHEQYF.